The 21 T cell receptor beta chains below all came from one sample that was sequenced in a study of blood T cell repertoires in COVID-19. Sequenced by immunoSEQ multiplex PCR; TCRdb stores in-frame clones only, minus some. The repertoire includes 150,000 to 200,000 clones, under 85% of them detected once, and 10% to 15% sits in the top ten. Specimen: PBMCs or T cells enriched from blood (not recorded which). These receptors were obtained from a man aged 50-60 years who had recovered from COVID-19.

This clone was recorded once. This chain joins TRBV4-1 and TRBJ1-4; D gene uncertain. The CDR3 spans 13 residues. V was cut by 1 base and J by 8 bases, with 8 bases left in between. Germline values: CDR1 MGHRA, CDR2 YSYEKL. The CDR3 DNA sequence: TGCGCCAGCAGCCAAGTATTGTTAGAAAAACTGTTTTTT. Protein: CASSQVLLEKLFF.

The chain uses TRBV7-3 and TRBJ2-3; a weak D match, TRBD2 (5 bases). There are 15 residues in the CDR3. V lost 5 bases and J lost 2, with 14 bases in between. Germline V lookup: CDR1 SGHTA, CDR2 FQGTGA. The CDR3 DNA reads as TGTGCCAGCAGCCCCGGGGATGGTTACACAGATACGCAGTATTTT. As protein: CASSPGDGYTDTQYF.

This clone has a handful of counts. The chain has TRBV14 and TRBJ2-1; 9 bases are a match to TRBD2. J was trimmed by 4 bases and V by 4 bases; bases with no gene match: 5. Germline V gives CDR1 SGHDN, CDR2 FVKESK. The CDR3 sequence is 15 residues long. In DNA, the CDR3 is TGTGCCAGCAGCCCCGGCAGCGGGGGGTACAATGAGCAGTTCTTC. Translated, it gives CASSPGSGGYNEQFF.

This clone was seen once. This rearrangement joins TRBV2 to TRBJ1-1; D possibly corresponds to TRBD1 (6 bases). Germline CDR1 reads SNHLY; CDR2 reads FYNNEI. V was cut by 3 bases and J by 1 base, with 12 bases left in between. The CDR3 runs 15 residues. The CDR3 DNA follows: TGTGCCAGCAGTGAGTTGCAGGGGTCGAACACTGAAGCTTTCTTT. This sequence encodes CASSELQGSNTEAFF.

The chain is built from TRBV18 and TRBJ1-5, with 10 bases fitting TRBD1. From germline, CDR1 is KGHSH and CDR2 LQKENI. V was pared by 6 bases and J by 2 bases, with 10 bases of the junction left unmatched. This CDR3 region has 17 residues. The CDR3 DNA is TGTGCCAGCTCTCTGGGACAGGGGAAGGTGGGCAATCAGCCCCAGCATTTT. This gives the protein CASSLGQGKVGNQPQHF.

The chain carries TRBV3-1 (or the pseudogene TRBV3-2) and TRBJ1-1; D not certain. CDR3 size: 14 residues. V lost 3 bases and J 7 bases, leaving 15 bases between the germline ends. Germline CDR1 is LGHDT and CDR2 is YNNKEL (reference sequence). CDR3 bases: TGTGCCAGCAGCCAGGACCTAGCCTTCGTTGAAGCTTTCTTT. Encoded protein: CASSQDLAFVEAFF.

The CDR3 coding sequence is TGCGCCAGCAGCTTTCCTACGGGGGGCCCCGAGCAGTACTTC. Translation gives CASSFPTGGPEQYF. The chain has TRBV5-1 and TRBJ2-7, with D possibly matching TRBD2 (7 bases). The CDR3 spans 14 residues. V shed 2 bases and J shed 6 bases, with 15 bases lying between them. Germline assignment: CDR1 SGHRS and CDR2 YFSETQ.

This chain connects TRBV29-1 to TRBJ2-1; D is possibly TRBD1 (6 bases). The germline gives CDR1 SQVTM, CDR2 ANQGSEA. The length of the CDR3 is 16 residues. Deletions cut 1 base from V and 1 base from J, with 14 bases between. The CDR3 region is CSVEVAGVLSYNEQFF. CDR3 DNA: TGCAGCGTTGAAGTTGCAGGGGTCCTTTCCTACAATGAGCAGTTCTTC.

The gene calls are TRBV5-1 and TRBJ2-2; D unclear. The ends were cut back, 0 bases at V and 0 bases at J, with 9 bases in the middle. The CDR3 extends over 16 amino acids. In germline, CDR1 is SGHRS, CDR2 YFSETQ. The CDR3 nucleotides are TGCGCCAGCAGCTTGGAATCAGGCTCGAACACCGGGGAGCTGTTTTTT. It yields the protein CASSLESGSNTGELFF.

The J gene is TRBJ1-4, the V gene TRBV6-5; TRBD1 matches at 7 bases. The CDR3 is 13 residues long. The germline gives CDR1 MNHEY, CDR2 SVGAGI. V lost 7 bases and J lost 6; bases outside the gene matches: 5. The CDR3 spells CASTRDRYEKLFF. CDR3 sequence (DNA): TGTGCCAGCACCCGGGACAGATATGAAAAACTGTTTTTT.

The V gene is TRBV16, the J gene TRBJ1-2, with 9 positions matching TRBD1. Germline assignment: CDR1 KGHSY and CDR2 FQNENV. The J segment lost 7 bases and the V segment lost 1 base, leaving 7 bases of the junction unmatched. The CDR3 loop spans 15 amino acids. The CDR3 DNA follows: TGTGCCAGCAGCCAATGGGGACAGGGCTCTCGTGGCTACACCTTC. Amino acid sequence: CASSQWGQGSRGYTF.

The J gene is TRBJ2-7, the V gene TRBV19; D is ambiguous. CDR1 is LNHDA, CDR2 SQIVND, per germline (reference sequence). The CDR3 loop spans 13 amino acids. The V and J ends lost 3 bases and 1 base respectively, with 7 bases between them. CDR3 bases: TGTGCCAGTAGTATGGGCAGGTCCTACGAGCAGTACTTC. Encoded protein: CASSMGRSYEQYF.

This clone was detected a few times. The chain carries TRBV18 and TRBJ1-2, with D perhaps matching TRBD1 (5 bases). Germline assignment: CDR1 KGHSH and CDR2 LQKENI. The CDR3 is made up of 15 amino acids. Trimming took 8 bases from V and 2 from J, leaving 18 bases between them. The DNA for the CDR3 is TGTGCCAGCGCCGAGAGCCAGGGAGGCAACTATGGCTACACCTTC. It specifies CASAESQGGNYGYTF.

The chain combines TRBV30 with TRBJ2-3; 16 bases agree with TRBD2. Germline V gene data show CDR1 as GTSNPN and CDR2 as SVGIG (reference sequence). V lost 5 bases and J lost 5; bases outside the gene matches: 7. The CDR3 runs to 16 residues. CDR3 bases: TGTGCCTGGGGCTTGGGACTAGCGGGGGGGTTAGATACGCAGTATTTT. Translated, it gives CAWGLGLAGGLDTQYF. The whole variable domain, remainder taken from reference TRBV30 and TRBJ2-3, is SQTIHQWPATLVQPVGSPLSLECTVEGTSNPNLYWYRQAAGRGLQLLFYSVGIGQISSEVPQNLSASRPQDRQFILSSKKLLLSDSGFYLCAWGLGLAGGLDTQYFGPGTRLTVL.

This clone was detected a few times. J is TRBJ2-2 and V is TRBV5-1; tentative D call: TRBD1 (6 bases). Trimming pared 3 bases from V and 1 base from J, leaving 7 bases between. Looked up from germline, CDR1 is SGHRS and CDR2 is YFSETQ. This CDR3 is built from 14 residues. CDR3 sequence: CASSSGQNTGELFF. The CDR3 DNA is TGCGCCAGCAGCTCGGGACAGAACACCGGGGAGCTGTTTTTT.

This clone appeared a few times. The V gene is TRBV7-9, the J gene TRBJ1-1, with 7 bases lining up with TRBD1. The germline gives CDR1 SEHNR, CDR2 FQNEAQ (reference sequence). The CDR3 spans 15 residues. The junction had 5 bases not matched to a gene; V was cut back by 2 bases and J by 2 bases. The CDR3 is CASSLLQGFNTEAFF. CDR3 bases: TGTGCCAGCAGCTTATTACAGGGGTTCAACACTGAAGCTTTCTTT.

J is TRBJ1-5 and V is TRBV10-3; weak D call: TRBD1 (5 bases). This CDR3 spans 12 amino acids. V was trimmed by 3 bases and J by 7 bases, leaving 7 bases between them. Germline V gene data show CDR1 as ENHRY and CDR2 as SYGVKD. DNA of the CDR3: TGTGCCATCAGTGAAGGGGTCCAGCCCCAGCATTTT. Translating it yields CAISEGVQPQHF.

The chain links TRBV7-2 to TRBJ2-7; 7 nucleotides align to TRBD1. Unmatched junction bases numbered 5, after V lost 1 base and J lost 5 bases. Germline V gene data show CDR1 as SGHTA and CDR2 as FQGNSA. This CDR3 comprises 14 residues. The CDR3: CASSLGRGSHEQYF. DNA of the CDR3: TGTGCCAGCAGCTTAGGCAGGGGGTCCCACGAGCAGTACTTC.

This clone has more than one count but fewer than ten. The chain uses TRBV4-1 and TRBJ1-4; 10 bases align to TRBD1. Germline lookup yields CDR1 MGHRA and CDR2 YSYEKL. V shed 1 base and J 4 bases; nucleotides not matched to a gene: 0. The CDR3 is 15 amino acids. The DNA of the CDR3 is TGCGCCAGCAGCCAAGGGACAGGGGGTAATGAAAAACTGTTTTTT. Translation: CASSQGTGGNEKLFF.

The rearrangement joins TRBV5-5 to TRBJ2-1; weak D call: TRBD1 (5 bases). The CDR3 runs to 15 residues. V was trimmed by 0 bases and J by 7 bases, leaving 14 bases between them. The germline gives CDR1 SGHKS, CDR2 YYEKEE (reference sequence). CDR3 nucleotides: TGTGCCAGCAGCTTGGTCGGGTCCGCAGGGAATGAGCAGTTCTTC. Its translation: CASSLVGSAGNEQFF.

Written as DNA, the CDR3 is TGCGCCAGTCAACAGATCGCGGGAAAGGCCGGGGAGCTGTTTTTT. This encodes CASQQIAGKAGELFF. The chain recombines TRBV5-1 with TRBJ2-2; perhaps TRBD2 as D (6 bases). Germline loops: CDR1 SGHRS, CDR2 YFSETQ. The ends were cut back, 8 bases at V and 6 bases at J, with 20 bases in the middle. This CDR3 is 15 amino acids long.